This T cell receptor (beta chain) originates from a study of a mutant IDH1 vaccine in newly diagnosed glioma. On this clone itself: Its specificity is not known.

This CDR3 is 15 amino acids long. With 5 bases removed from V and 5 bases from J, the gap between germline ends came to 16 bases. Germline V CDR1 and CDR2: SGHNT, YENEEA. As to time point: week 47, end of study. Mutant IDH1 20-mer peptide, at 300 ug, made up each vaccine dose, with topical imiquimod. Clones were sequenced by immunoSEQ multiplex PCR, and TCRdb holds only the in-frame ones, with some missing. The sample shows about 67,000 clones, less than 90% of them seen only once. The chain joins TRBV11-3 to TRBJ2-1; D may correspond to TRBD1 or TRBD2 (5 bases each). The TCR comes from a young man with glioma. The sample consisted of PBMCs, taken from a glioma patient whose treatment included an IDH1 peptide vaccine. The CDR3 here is CASSPGMGENNEQFF. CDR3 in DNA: TGTGCCAGCAGCCCCGGAATGGGGGAAAACAATGAGCAGTTCTTC.